This TCR beta chain was recorded in a study of neoadjuvant anti-PD-1 for oral cavity cancer. The CDR3 is made up of 14 amino acids. Between the trimmed V and J ends, which lost 2 bases and 8 bases, there was a span of 15 bases. The germline V gene encodes CDR1 SGHAT and CDR2 FQNNGV. Most PBMC samples had 480 ng input DNA in six replicates. Sequenced by immunoSEQ multiplex PCR; TCRdb stores in-frame clones only, minus some. This sample has 8,000 to 10,000 clones, with over 60% found just once. Time point of the sample: after neoadjuvant nivolumab, at surgical resection. The origin of this receptor is a person between 40 and 85 years old with oral cavity squamous cell carcinoma. Sequenced material: PBMCs, taken after nivolumab (anti-PD-1) treatment. The J gene is TRBJ1-2, the V gene TRBV11-2, with D unresolved. For the CDR3, the DNA is TGTGCCAGCAGCTTAACCGGGCCACGCCTGGGCTACACCTTC. Its translation is CASSLTGPRLGYTF.